This paragraph reports one T cell receptor (beta chain). The antigen is not known. Pregnant or lactating patients were excluded, as were those with uncontrolled infection or other autoimmune disease. These data come from a study of T cells in Graves' hyperthyroidism and ophthalmopathy. The study, taken as a whole, reports: Prediction of ophthalmopathy progression came a median approximately 6 months pre-onset.

The source material, RNA transcripts, was used to amplify TCR beta CDR3 regions. The TCR CDR3 first-round RT-PCR relied on the HTBI primer set. MiXCR, run by TCRdb on the multiplex PCR reads, gives a single entry per CDR3 protein. This table has some 27,000 distinct CDR3 sequences, over 35% appearing once. This CDR3 has 13 amino acids. Per germline, CDR1 MNHEY and CDR2 SVGAGI. V was trimmed by 8 bases and J by 0 bases, leaving 11 bases between them. This sequence originates from a woman aged 25 to 39 with Graves' hyperthyroidism. Source material: blood. The chain links TRBV6-5 to TRBJ2-7; D unresolved. The CDR3 region has the DNA TGTGCCAGCGGCCTCCGTAGCTCCTACGAGCAGTACTTC. Its translation is CASGLRSSYEQYF.